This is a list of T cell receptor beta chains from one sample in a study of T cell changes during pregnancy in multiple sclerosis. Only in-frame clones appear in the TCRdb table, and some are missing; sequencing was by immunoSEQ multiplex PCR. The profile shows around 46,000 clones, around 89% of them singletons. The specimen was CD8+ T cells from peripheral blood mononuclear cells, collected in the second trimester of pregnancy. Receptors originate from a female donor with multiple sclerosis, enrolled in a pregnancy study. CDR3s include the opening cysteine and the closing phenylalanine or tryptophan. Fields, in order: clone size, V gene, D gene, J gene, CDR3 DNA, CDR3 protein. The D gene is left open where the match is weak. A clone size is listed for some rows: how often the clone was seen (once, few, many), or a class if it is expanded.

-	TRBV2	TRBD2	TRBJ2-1	TGTGCCAGAACCGGGACTAGCGGGGCGACCTTGAATGAGCAGTTCTTC	CARTGTSGATLNEQFF
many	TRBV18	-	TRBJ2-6	TGTGCCAGCTCCCACAGCTCTGGGGCCAACGTCCTGACTTTC	CASSHSSGANVLTF
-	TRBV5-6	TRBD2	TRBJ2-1	TGTGCCAGCAGCTTTAGCGGGGGGGCCATGAATGAGCAGTTCTTC	CASSFSGGAMNEQFF
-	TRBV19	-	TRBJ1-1	TGTGCCAGTAGTATGGAGGGTATGAACACTGAAGCTTTCTTT	CASSMEGMNTEAFF
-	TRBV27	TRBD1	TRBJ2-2	TGTGCCAGCAGTTCTAGGGACAGTGTGAACACCGGGGAGCTGTTTTTT	CASSSRDSVNTGELFF
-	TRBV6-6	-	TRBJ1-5	TGTGCCAGCACAGGGGTAGGGTTTAATCAGCCCCAGCATTTT	CASTGVGFNQPQHF
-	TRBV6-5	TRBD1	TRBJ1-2	TGTGCCAGCAGTCTCTCTGGGACAGCTTATGGCTACACCTTC	CASSLSGTAYGYTF
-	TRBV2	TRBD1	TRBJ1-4	TGTGCCATGCTACAACAGGGGACCGCTGAAAAACTGTTTTTT	CAMLQQGTAEKLFF
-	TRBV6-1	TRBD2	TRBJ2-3	TGTGCCAGCGCCCGGGGGGACTGCCTTTTT	CASARGDCLF
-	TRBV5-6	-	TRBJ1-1	TGTGCCAGCAGCTTGGGAGTTACTGAAGCTTTCTTT	CASSLGVTEAFF
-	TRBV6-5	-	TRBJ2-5	TGTGCCAGCAGTTACGCCATCCTTCCAGGGGAGACCCAGTACTTC	CASSYAILPGETQYF
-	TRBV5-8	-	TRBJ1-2	TGTGCCAGCCTCCCCGGAGGGACCTATGGCTACACCTTC	CASLPGGTYGYTF
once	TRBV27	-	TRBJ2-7	TGTGCCAGCAGTCTCGGCTACGAGCAGTACTTC	CASSLGYEQYF
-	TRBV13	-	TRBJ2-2	TGTGCCAGCAGCCCCGGGACATTAGCCGGGGAGCTGTTTTTT	CASSPGTLAGELFF
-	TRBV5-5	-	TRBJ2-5	TGTGCCAGCAGCTTCAGTAGGGGAGAGACCCAGTACTTC	CASSFSRGETQYF
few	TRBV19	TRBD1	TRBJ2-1	TGTGCCAGTAGTTCCAGGGACAGGGGTAATGAGCAGTTCTTC	CASSSRDRGNEQFF
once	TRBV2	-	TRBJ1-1	TGTGCCAGCAGTATCGGTGAAGCTTTCTTT	CASSIGEAFF
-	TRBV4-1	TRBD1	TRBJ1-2	TGCGCCAGCAGCCAAGATCCGGGGACAGGCTATGGCTACACCTTC	CASSQDPGTGYGYTF
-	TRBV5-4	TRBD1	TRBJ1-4	TGTGCCAGCAGCCAACCGGGACAGGACCATGAAAAACTGTTTTTT	CASSQPGQDHEKLFF
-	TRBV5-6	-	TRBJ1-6	TGTGCCAGCAGTCGCACAGAGGGATCACCCCTCCACTTT	CASSRTEGSPLHF
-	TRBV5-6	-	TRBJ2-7	TGTGCCAGCAGCTTGTTCTCGGGTTCCTACGAGCAGTACTTC	CASSLFSGSYEQYF
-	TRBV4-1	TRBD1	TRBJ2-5	TGCGCCAGCAGCCAAGAGAGGGTACAAGGGGGCAATTGGGAGACCCAGTACTTC	CASSQERVQGGNWETQYF
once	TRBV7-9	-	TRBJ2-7	TGTGCCAGCAGCTTAGAACGCGGAGGGTCCTACGAGCAGTACTTC	CASSLERGGSYEQYF
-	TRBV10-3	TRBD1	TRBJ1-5	TGTGCCATCAGTGAGTCAGGTCAGGGGGTACAGCCCCAGCATTTT	CAISESGQGVQPQHF
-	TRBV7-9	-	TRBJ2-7	TGTGCCAGCAGCTTAATGAGCCACGAGCAGTACTTC	CASSLMSHEQYF
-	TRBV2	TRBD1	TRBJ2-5	TGTGCCAGCAGTGACTTTGGACAGGGTGGGGGAGAGACCCAGTACTTC	CASSDFGQGGGETQYF